The 17 T cell receptor beta chains presented below share a single source sample, sequenced in a study of blood T cells in healthy people across ages. A sample-barcoded 5' primer and a J-beta primer mix were used in a second PCR of roughly 6 to 11 cycles. TCRdb independently ran MiXCR on the 5' RACE reads; one entry per CDR3 protein. This sample yields more than 800,000 distinct CDR3 sequences, of which under 55% are seen a single time; 18% belongs to the top ten. Specimen: blood. The receptors were sampled from a woman aged 60-75 years in good health.

The chain couples TRBV28 to TRBJ2-3; 8 nucleotides line up with TRBD1. Germline lookup yields CDR1 MDHEN and CDR2 SYDVKM. V lost 9 bases to trimming and J lost 4 bases; unmatched junction nucleotides: 6. The length of the CDR3 is 13 residues. CDR3 region: CASSQGASDTQYF. The DNA of the CDR3 is TGTGCCAGTTCTCAGGGGGCCTCAGATACGCAGTATTTT.

This clonotype was seen once. The J gene is TRBJ2-3, the V gene TRBV10-3, with D perhaps matching TRBD2 (5 bases). Trimming removed 5 bases from V and 2 bases from J, with 17 bases in between. The CDR3 runs to 16 residues. Germline V gene data show CDR1 as ENHRY and CDR2 as SYGVKD. The DNA of the CDR3 is TGTGCCATCAGTCAGCGCCAAACTAGGAACACAGATACGCAGTATTTT. This encodes CAISQRQTRNTDTQYF.

This clonotype was found a few times. The rearrangement joins TRBV20-1 to TRBJ1-5, with D perhaps matching TRBD1 (6 bases). Germline V gene lookup returns CDR1 DFQATT and CDR2 SNEGSKA (reference sequence). The CDR3 is 15 amino acids. V gave up 5 bases and J gave up 5 bases, with 19 bases separating them. Here the CDR3 reads CSARQAGLFDQPQHF. The CDR3 DNA sequence: TGCAGTGCTCGACAGGCAGGGCTTTTCGATCAGCCCCAGCATTTT.

The chain combines TRBV6-1 with TRBJ2-3, with D possibly being TRBD1 (5 bases). The V and J ends lost 1 base and 1 base respectively, with 12 bases between them. The CDR3 has 16 residues. Germline values: CDR1 MNHNS, CDR2 SASEGT. CDR3: CASSEEGNRGTDTQYF. The CDR3 DNA follows: TGTGCCAGCAGTGAAGAGGGGAATCGCGGCACAGATACGCAGTATTTT.

V and J are TRBV10-3 and TRBJ2-3; D may be TRBD1 or TRBD2 (5 bases each). V was cut by 10 bases and J by 5 bases, with 13 bases left in between. From germline, CDR1 is ENHRY and CDR2 SYGVKD. The CDR3 totals 12 residues. The chain's CDR3 is CATQDGGDTQYF. The DNA of the CDR3 is TGTGCCACCCAGGATGGGGGAGATACGCAGTATTTT.

This clonotype was counted a few times. The rearrangement uses TRBV2 and TRBJ2-7; D gene uncertain. V shed 3 bases and J shed 0 bases, with 6 bases lying between them. CDR3 length equals 13 residues. The germline V gene encodes CDR1 SNHLY and CDR2 FYNNEI. CDR3 DNA: TGTGCCAGCAGTGACGACACCTCCTACGAGCAGTACTTC. It encodes CASSDDTSYEQYF. Based on the CDR3 plus reference TRBV2 and TRBJ2-7, the full variable domain is EPEVTQTPSHQVTQMGQEVILRCVPISNHLYFYWYRQILGQKVEFLVSFYNNEISEKSEIFDDQFSVERPDGSNFTLKIRSTKLEDSAMYFCASSDDTSYEQYFGPGTRLTVT.

This chain links TRBV27 with TRBJ2-1; 7 nucleotides match TRBD1. The V gene end was trimmed by 7 bases and the J gene end by 7 bases; junction bases not matched to a gene: 13. The CDR3 is 15 residues long. Germline V gene sequence: CDR1 MNHEY, CDR2 SMNVEV (reference sequence). The CDR3 bases are TGTGCCAGCATTCTTAGGACAGGTGGAGGAAATGAGCAGTTCTTC. Residues: CASILRTGGGNEQFF.

The table lists this clonotype with many counts. The chain couples TRBV27 to TRBJ2-1; 10 bases match TRBD2. This CDR3 comprises 14 residues. The V segment lost 5 bases and the J segment 7 bases; nucleotides outside the gene matches: 5. Germline V lookup: CDR1 MNHEY, CDR2 SMNVEV (reference sequence). The CDR3 loop is CASSVAGGPNEQFF. Written as DNA, the CDR3 is TGTGCCAGCAGTGTAGCGGGAGGCCCTAATGAGCAGTTCTTC.

This clonotype was observed a handful of times. The chain joins TRBV27 to TRBJ2-7, with TRBD2 matching over 7 bases. The V gene end was trimmed by 0 bases and the J gene end by 5 bases; junction bases not matched to a gene: 10. The CDR3 has 16 amino acids. Germline CDR1 and CDR2: MNHEY and SMNVEV (reference sequence). CDR3 nucleotides: TGTGCCAGCAGTTTATCGGCGGGAGAGGTCCCTCACGAGCAGTACTTC. This sequence encodes CASSLSAGEVPHEQYF.

This chain links TRBV27 with TRBJ1-2, with D possibly matching TRBD1 (5 bases). The CDR3 has 13 residues. Germline lookup yields CDR1 MNHEY and CDR2 SMNVEV (reference sequence). Trimming shortened V by 6 bases and J by 4 bases, and 12 bases separated the two germline ends. Written as DNA, the CDR3 is TGTGCCAGCAGGGGGGACGGACCCTATGGCTACACCTTC. Its protein is CASRGDGPYGYTF.

The genes are TRBV2 and TRBJ2-1, with D perhaps given as TRBD1 or TRBD2 (5 bases each). Trimming shortened V by 4 bases and J by 5 bases, and 18 bases separated the two germline ends. This CDR3 is built from 16 residues. The germline gives CDR1 SNHLY, CDR2 FYNNEI. Here the CDR3 DNA reads TGTGCCAGCAGTGGGGGGTTGCTAGTATATGACAATGAGCAGTTCTTC. It codes for CASSGGLLVYDNEQFF.

V usage is TRBV3-1 and J usage is TRBJ2-7, with 10 bases fitting TRBD2. This CDR3 spans 16 amino acids. J lost 0 bases, V lost 4 bases, and 6 bases had no gene match. Germline values: CDR1 LGHDT, CDR2 YNNKEL (reference sequence). The CDR3 is CASSPNPSGSSYEQYF. The DNA for the CDR3 is TGTGCCAGCAGCCCAAACCCTAGCGGGAGCTCCTACGAGCAGTACTTC.

The J gene is TRBJ2-5, the V gene TRBV29-1, with D tentatively TRBD2 (6 bases). Germline-derived CDR1 and CDR2 are SQVTM and ANQGSEA. The CDR3 contains 13 residues. Trimming removed 8 bases from V and 11 bases from J, with 24 bases in between. CDR3 region: CSIRLVPGGEQYF. The DNA of the CDR3 is TGCAGCATCAGACTAGTTCCCGGTGGTGAGCAGTACTTC.

This clonotype has just one count. The V and J genes are TRBV4-1 and TRBJ2-7; TRBD2 aligns across 13 bases. The DNA matches TRBJ2-5 better at its end, which makes the J call doubtful. CDR3 length equals 20 residues. Looked up from germline, CDR1 is MGHRA and CDR2 is YSYEKL. This chain's CDR3 is CASSQDSGTSGAKMGETQYF. The CDR3 DNA follows: TGCGCCAGCAGCCAAGATTCTGGGACTAGCGGGGCAAAAATGGGGGAGACCCAGTACTTC.

In its sample, this clonotype was seen a few times. V usage is TRBV20-1 and J usage is TRBJ1-5; D remains unclear. The ends were cut back, 0 bases at V and 7 bases at J, with 16 bases in the middle. Germline CDR1 reads DFQATT; CDR2 reads SNEGSKA (reference sequence). The CDR3 has 15 residues. DNA for the CDR3: TGCAGTGCTAGAGATAACATGGTATCTGGGCAGCCCCAGCATTTT. This sequence encodes CSARDNMVSGQPQHF.

This clonotype was picked up a small number of times. This chain links TRBV12-1 with TRBJ2-5; whether TRBD1, the table's D call, matches the DNA was not checked. TRBV12-1 is recorded as a pseudogene. The CDR3 sequence is 13 residues long. CDR3: CASSFGAPKTQYF. DNA for the CDR3: TGTGCCAGCAGCTTTGGGGCGCCCAAGACCCAGTACTTC.

This sequence joins TRBV12-3 or TRBV12-4 and TRBJ1-2; 8 nucleotides match TRBD1. The CDR3 is 13 residues long. Germline trimming cut 3 bases from V and 13 bases from J; bases unmatched to any gene: 10. DNA of the CDR3: TGTGCCAGCAGTTTCGGACAGGGCCCGTCCTTCACCTTC. Its translation: CASSFGQGPSFTF.